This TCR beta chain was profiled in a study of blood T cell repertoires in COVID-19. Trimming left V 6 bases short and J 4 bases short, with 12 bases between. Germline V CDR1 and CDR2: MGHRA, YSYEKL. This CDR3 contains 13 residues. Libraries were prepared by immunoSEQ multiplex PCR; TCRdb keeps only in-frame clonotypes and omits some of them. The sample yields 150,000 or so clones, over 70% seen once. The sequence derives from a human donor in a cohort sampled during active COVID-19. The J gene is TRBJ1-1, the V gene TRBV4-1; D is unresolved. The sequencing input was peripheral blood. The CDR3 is CASRTISGTEAFF. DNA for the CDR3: TGCGCCAGCAGGACAATAAGCGGCACTGAAGCTTTCTTT.